These 12 T cell receptor beta chains were sequenced from one sample in a study of cytomegalovirus exposure and HLA in healthy donors. The PCR had 60 Vbeta and 13 Jbeta primers. The protocol was immunoSEQ multiplex PCR, while the TCRdb copy is restricted to in-frame clones and leaves out a portion. Of about 130,000 clones listed, about 80% are singletons. The sequenced sample consisted of PBMCs. These receptors all stem from a man aged 30-40 years in good health and CMV-seropositive.

The CDR3 reads CASSTSASGANVLTF. The CDR3 nucleotides read TGTGCCAGCAGCACTAGCGCCTCTGGGGCCAACGTCCTGACTTTC. This chain links TRBV27 with TRBJ2-6; 7 bases are a match to TRBD2. Germline loops: CDR1 MNHEY, CDR2 SMNVEV (reference sequence). V shed 6 bases, J shed 0 bases, and the junction held 2 bases outside the gene matches. This CDR3 spans 15 amino acids.

This clone was found a few times. This chain uses TRBV28 with TRBJ1-2; D might be TRBD1 (6 bases). The CDR3 loop spans 15 amino acids. Germline values: CDR1 MDHEN, CDR2 SYDVKM. V was cut by 6 bases and J by 7 bases, with 21 bases left in between. CDR3 bases: TGTGCCAGCAGCACGGGGGGCTTCTCCGTATTTGGCTACACCTTC. Its translation is CASSTGGFSVFGYTF.

The chain employs TRBV6-1 and TRBJ2-3; 11 bases line up with TRBD2. With V trimmed by 2 bases and J by 6 bases, 10 bases remained unmatched. The CDR3 is made up of 17 amino acids. The germline V gene encodes CDR1 MNHNS and CDR2 SASEGT. The CDR3 sequence is CASSETRLAGPKDTQYF. CDR3 bases: TGTGCCAGCAGTGAAACAAGACTAGCGGGACCTAAGGATACGCAGTATTTT.

This clone has more than one count but fewer than ten. The chain uses TRBV27 and TRBJ2-1, with TRBD2 identical over 14 bases. The CDR3 contains 15 residues. V shed 4 bases, J shed 12 bases, and the junction held 8 bases outside the gene matches. Looked up from germline, CDR1 is MNHEY and CDR2 is SMNVEV (reference sequence). CDR3 region: CASSWGTSGSPGQFF. CDR3 coding DNA: TGTGCCAGCAGTTGGGGGACTAGCGGGAGTCCGGGGCAGTTCTTC.

This clone was counted between two and nine times. The J gene is TRBJ1-1, the V gene TRBV27; D not resolved. The CDR3 loop spans 12 amino acids. Between the trimmed V and J ends, which lost 6 bases and 1 base, there was a span of 6 bases. Germline-derived CDR1 and CDR2 are MNHEY and SMNVEV (reference sequence). The CDR3 coding sequence is TGTGCCAGCAGCACGAGGAACACTGAAGCTTTCTTT. Protein product: CASSTRNTEAFF.

CDR3 sequence: CASSLPGGYGTQYF. CDR3 nucleotides: TGTGCCAGCAGCTTACCAGGGGGGTATGGGACCCAGTACTTC. The chain has TRBV5-6 and TRBJ2-5; D might be TRBD1 (7 bases). The V end lost 2 bases, the J end lost 7 bases, and 15 bases lay between the germline ends. Per germline, CDR1 SGHDT and CDR2 YYEEEE. The CDR3 has 14 residues.

This chain uses TRBV18 with TRBJ2-5, with a weak D call TRBD2 (5 bases). V lost 3 bases, J lost 4 bases, and 15 bases lay in between. Germline V gives CDR1 KGHSH, CDR2 LQKENI. This CDR3 contains 15 residues. The CDR3 spells CASSPPDLRAETQYF. As DNA, the CDR3 is TGTGCCAGCTCACCTCCGGATTTGAGGGCAGAGACCCAGTACTTC.

J is TRBJ2-7 and V is TRBV9, with 12 bases identical to TRBD2. Germline assignment: CDR1 SGDLS and CDR2 YYNGEE. The CDR3 is 15 amino acids. V lost 4 bases, J lost 2 bases, and 4 bases stayed unmatched. The CDR3 DNA sequence: TGTGCCAGCAGCCTTGGACTAGCGGGAACCTACGAGCAGTACTTC. It is translated as CASSLGLAGTYEQYF.

This clone has a single count. The rearrangement joins TRBV27 to TRBJ2-7; TRBD2 agrees at 12 bases. CDR3 size: 17 residues. Germline V gives CDR1 MNHEY, CDR2 SMNVEV (reference sequence). Trimming took 6 bases from V and 6 from J; bases not matched to a gene: 15. CDR3 sequence: CASSSPTSGSLDSEQYF. In nucleotides, the CDR3 is TGTGCCAGCAGCTCACCGACTAGCGGGAGTCTAGATAGCGAGCAGTACTTC.

This chain uses TRBV18 with TRBJ2-1; 7 bases are shared with TRBD2. The V segment lost 4 bases and the J segment 5 bases; nucleotides outside the gene matches: 2. Germline V lookup: CDR1 KGHSH, CDR2 LQKENI. CDR3 size: 13 residues. The CDR3 DNA follows: TGTGCCAGCTCACTTCGGGAGGACAATGAGCAGTTCTTC. Translating gives CASSLREDNEQFF. The whole variable domain, remainder taken from reference TRBV18 and TRBJ2-1, is NAGVMQNPRHLVRRRGQEARLRCSPMKGHSHVYWYRQLPEEGLKFMVYLQKENIIDESGMPKERFSAEFPKEGPSILRIQQVVRGDSAAYFCASSLREDNEQFFGPGTRLTVL.

The J gene is TRBJ2-4, the V gene TRBV19; tentatively, D is TRBD1 (6 bases). Looked up from germline, CDR1 is LNHDA and CDR2 is SQIVND (reference sequence). The CDR3 length is 16 residues. Trimming stripped 7 bases from V and 8 bases from J, with 24 bases between. CDR3 in DNA: TGTGCCAGTACCCACACCCCCCAGGGGCGCGATGACATTCAGTACTTC. This gives the protein CASTHTPQGRDDIQYF.

This sequence joins TRBV11-3 and TRBJ2-2, with 7 bases aligning to TRBD2. The germline gives CDR1 SGHNT, CDR2 YENEEA. V was clipped by 4 bases and J by 6 bases; unmatched bases: 2. CDR3 length equals 13 residues. CDR3 sequence (DNA): TGTGCCAGCAGCTCAGCGGGACCCGGGGAGCTGTTTTTT. This codes for CASSSAGPGELFF.